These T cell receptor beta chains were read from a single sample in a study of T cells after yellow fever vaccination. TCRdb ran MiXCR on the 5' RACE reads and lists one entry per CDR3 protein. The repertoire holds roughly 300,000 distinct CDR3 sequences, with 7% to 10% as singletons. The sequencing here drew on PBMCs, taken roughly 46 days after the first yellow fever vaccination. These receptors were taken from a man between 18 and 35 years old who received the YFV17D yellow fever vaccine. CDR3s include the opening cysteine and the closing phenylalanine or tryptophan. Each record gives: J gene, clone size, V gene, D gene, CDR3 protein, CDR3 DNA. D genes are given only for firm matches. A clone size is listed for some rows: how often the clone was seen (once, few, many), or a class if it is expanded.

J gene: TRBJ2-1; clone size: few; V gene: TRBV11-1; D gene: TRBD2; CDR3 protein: CASSLVAGIYNEQFF; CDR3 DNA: TGTGCCAGCAGCTTAGTAGCGGGGATTTACAATGAGCAGTTCTTC
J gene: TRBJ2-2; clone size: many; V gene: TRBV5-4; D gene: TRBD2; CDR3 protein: CASYPRGGARTGELFF; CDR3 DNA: TGTGCCAGCTATCCCCGCGGGGGGGCTCGCACCGGGGAGCTGTTTTTT
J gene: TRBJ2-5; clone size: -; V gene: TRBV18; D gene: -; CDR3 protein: CASSRSQLETQYF; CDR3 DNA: TGTGCCAGCTCCCGATCGCAACTCGAGACCCAGTACTTC
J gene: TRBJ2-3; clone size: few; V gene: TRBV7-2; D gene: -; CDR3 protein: CASRLTDTQYF; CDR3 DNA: TGTGCCAGCCGGCTCACAGATACGCAGTATTTT
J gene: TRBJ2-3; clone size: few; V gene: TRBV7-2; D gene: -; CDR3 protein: CASSLGVGYSDTQYF; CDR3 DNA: TGTGCCAGCAGCTTAGGGGTCGGCTACTCAGATACGCAGTATTTT
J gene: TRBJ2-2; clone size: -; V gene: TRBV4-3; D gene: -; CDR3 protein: CASSHGRRPLRNANTGELFF; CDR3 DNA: TGCGCCAGCAGCCACGGCCGAAGGCCCCTGCGGAACGCGAACACCGGGGAGCTGTTTTTT
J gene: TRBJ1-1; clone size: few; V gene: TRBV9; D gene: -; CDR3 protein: CASSVGQDHEAFF; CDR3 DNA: TGTGCCAGCAGCGTAGGACAGGACCACGAAGCTTTCTTT
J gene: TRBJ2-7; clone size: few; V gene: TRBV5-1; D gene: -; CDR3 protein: CASSSTRLSHEQYF; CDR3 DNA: TGCGCCAGCAGCTCTACTAGATTAAGCCACGAGCAGTACTTC
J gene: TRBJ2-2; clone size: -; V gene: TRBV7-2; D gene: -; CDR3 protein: CASSLAHGGSLITGELFF; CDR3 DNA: TGTGCCAGCAGCTTAGCCCATGGGGGTAGCCTGATCACCGGGGAGCTGTTTTTT
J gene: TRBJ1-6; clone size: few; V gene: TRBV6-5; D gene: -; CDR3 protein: CASSLTGSSYNSPLHF; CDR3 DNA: TGTGCCAGCAGTTTGACGGGGAGCTCCTATAATTCACCCCTCCACTTT
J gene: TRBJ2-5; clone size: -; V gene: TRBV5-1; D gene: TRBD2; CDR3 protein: CASSPGDYLQETQYF; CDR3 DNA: TGCGCCAGCAGCCCCGGGGACTATCTGCAAGAGACCCAGTACTTC
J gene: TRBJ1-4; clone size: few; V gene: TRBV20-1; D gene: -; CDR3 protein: CSAPRGGEEKLFF; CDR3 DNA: TGCAGTGCTCCTCGGGGGGGGGAAGAAAAACTGTTTTTT
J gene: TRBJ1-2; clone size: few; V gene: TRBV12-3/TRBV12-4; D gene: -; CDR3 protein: CASSFNDRPRGGYTF; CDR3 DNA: TGTGCCAGCAGTTTTAACGACAGACCTAGGGGTGGCTACACCTTC
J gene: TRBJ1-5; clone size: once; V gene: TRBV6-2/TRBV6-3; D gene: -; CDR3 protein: CASTETGRNNQPQHF; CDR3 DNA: TGTGCCAGCACCGAAACAGGGAGGAACAATCAGCCCCAGCATTTT
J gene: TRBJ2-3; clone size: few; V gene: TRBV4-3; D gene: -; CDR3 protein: CASSLGLSHQDTQYF; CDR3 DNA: TGCGCCAGCAGCCTAGGCCTGAGCCATCAAGATACGCAGTATTTT
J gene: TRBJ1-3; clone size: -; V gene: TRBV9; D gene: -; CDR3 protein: CASSAGDSGNTIYF; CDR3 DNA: TGTGCCAGCAGCGCGGGGGACTCTGGAAACACCATATATTTT
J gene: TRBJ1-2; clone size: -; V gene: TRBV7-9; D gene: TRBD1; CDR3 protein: CASSDRDRAVTYGYTF; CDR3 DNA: TGTGCCAGCAGTGACCGGGACAGGGCTGTTACGTATGGCTACACCTTC
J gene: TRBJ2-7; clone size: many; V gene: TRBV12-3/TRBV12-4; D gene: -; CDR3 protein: CASSLLGHGQYF; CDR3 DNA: TGTGCCAGCAGTTTATTAGGCCATGGGCAGTACTTC
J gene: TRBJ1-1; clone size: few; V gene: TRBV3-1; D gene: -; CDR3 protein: CASSQGRGGTEAFF; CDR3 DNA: TGTGCCAGCAGCCAAGGCAGGGGCGGGACTGAAGCTTTCTTT
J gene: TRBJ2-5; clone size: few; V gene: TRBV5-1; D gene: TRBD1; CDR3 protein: CASSAGGAETQYF; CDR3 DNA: TGCGCCAGCAGCGCAGGGGGCGCGGAGACCCAGTACTTC
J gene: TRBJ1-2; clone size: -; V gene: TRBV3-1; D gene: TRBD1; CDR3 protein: CASSQSTGPYGYTF; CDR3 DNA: TGTGCCAGCAGCCAGTCGACAGGGCCCTATGGCTACACCTTC
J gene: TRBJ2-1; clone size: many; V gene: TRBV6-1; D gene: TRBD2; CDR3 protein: CASSQGTSRGNEQFF; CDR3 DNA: TGTGCCAGCAGTCAAGGGACTAGTCGAGGGAATGAGCAGTTCTTC
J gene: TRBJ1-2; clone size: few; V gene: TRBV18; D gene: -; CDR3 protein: CASSLQQGANYGYTF; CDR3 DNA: TGTGCCAGCTCCCTACAACAGGGAGCTAACTATGGCTACACCTTC
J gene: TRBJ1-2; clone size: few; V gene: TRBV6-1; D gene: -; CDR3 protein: CASSAGNNYGYTF; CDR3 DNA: TGTGCCAGCTCGGCAGGGAATAACTATGGCTACACCTTC
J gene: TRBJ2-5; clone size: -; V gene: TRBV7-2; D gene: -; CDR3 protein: CASSFGASREETQYF; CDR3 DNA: TGTGCCAGCAGCTTCGGGGCTAGCCGGGAAGAGACCCAGTACTTC
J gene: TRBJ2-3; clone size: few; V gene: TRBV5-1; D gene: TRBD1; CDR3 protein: CASSPGQVGTDTQYF; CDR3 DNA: TGCGCCAGCAGCCCGGGACAGGTGGGCACAGATACGCAGTATTTT
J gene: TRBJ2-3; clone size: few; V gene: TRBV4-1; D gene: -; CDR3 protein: CASSQDKRSTDTQYF; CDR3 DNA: TGCGCCAGCAGCCAAGATAAGCGGTCCACAGATACGCAGTATTTT
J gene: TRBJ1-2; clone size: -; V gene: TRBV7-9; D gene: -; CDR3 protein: CASSFTDTNYGYTF; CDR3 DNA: TGTGCCAGCAGCTTCACAGACACTAACTATGGCTACACCTTC
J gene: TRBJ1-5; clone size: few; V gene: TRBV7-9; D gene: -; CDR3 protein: CASSLFGTQPQHF; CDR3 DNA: TGTGCCAGCAGCTTATTCGGGACTCAGCCCCAGCATTTT
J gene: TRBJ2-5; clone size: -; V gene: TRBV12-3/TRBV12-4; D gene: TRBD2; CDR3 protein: CASSPGTSGGEETQYF; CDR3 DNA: TGTGCCAGCAGTCCAGGGACTAGCGGGGGGGAAGAGACCCAGTACTTC
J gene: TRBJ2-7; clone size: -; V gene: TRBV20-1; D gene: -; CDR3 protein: CSARDTTSSYEQYF; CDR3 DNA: TGCAGTGCTAGAGATACAACAAGCTCCTACGAGCAGTACTTC
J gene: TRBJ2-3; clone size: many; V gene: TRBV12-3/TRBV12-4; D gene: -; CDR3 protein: CATSSGASTDTQYF; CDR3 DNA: TGTGCCACATCGTCGGGGGCCAGCACAGATACGCAGTATTTT
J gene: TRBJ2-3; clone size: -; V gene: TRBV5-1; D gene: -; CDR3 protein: CASSLGSGFTDTQYF; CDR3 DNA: TGCGCCAGCAGCTTGGGTTCGGGGTTCACAGATACGCAGTATTTT
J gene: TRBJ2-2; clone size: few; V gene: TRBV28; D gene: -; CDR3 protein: CASTPLGVYTGELFF; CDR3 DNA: TGTGCCAGCACCCCCCTGGGGGTTTACACCGGGGAGCTGTTTTTT
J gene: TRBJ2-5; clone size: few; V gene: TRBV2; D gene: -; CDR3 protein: CASSQGRRGGETQYF; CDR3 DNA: TGTGCCAGCAGTCAGGGGAGGCGGGGCGGGGAGACCCAGTACTTC
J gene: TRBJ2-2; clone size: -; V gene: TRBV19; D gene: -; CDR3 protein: CASRLRASTEGGTGELFF; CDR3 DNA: TGTGCCAGTAGGCTTCGGGCAAGTACAGAGGGGGGCACCGGGGAGCTGTTTTTT
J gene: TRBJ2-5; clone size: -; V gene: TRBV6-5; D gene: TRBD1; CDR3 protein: CASSPTQGAQYF; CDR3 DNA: TGTGCCAGCAGCCCCACACAGGGGGCCCAGTACTTC
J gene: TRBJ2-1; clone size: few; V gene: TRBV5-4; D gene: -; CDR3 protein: CASSLDGVGNEQFF; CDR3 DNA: TGTGCCAGCAGCTTGGACGGGGTCGGTAATGAGCAGTTCTTC
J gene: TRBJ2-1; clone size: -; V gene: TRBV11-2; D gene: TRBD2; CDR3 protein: CASSSGDYNEQFF; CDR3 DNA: TGTGCCAGCTCTAGCGGGGACTACAATGAGCAGTTCTTC
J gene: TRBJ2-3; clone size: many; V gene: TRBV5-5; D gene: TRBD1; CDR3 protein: CASSVDRVTDTQYF; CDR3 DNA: TGTGCCAGCAGCGTGGACAGGGTCACAGATACGCAGTATTTT
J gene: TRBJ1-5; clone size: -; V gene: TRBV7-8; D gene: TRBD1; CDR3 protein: CASSVGGQGRQPQHF; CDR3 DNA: TGTGCCAGCAGCGTAGGAGGACAGGGAAGGCAGCCCCAGCATTTT
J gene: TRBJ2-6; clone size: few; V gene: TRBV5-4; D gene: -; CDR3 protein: CASLFGPGANVLTF; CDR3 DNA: TGTGCCAGCCTATTTGGGCCAGGGGCCAACGTCCTGACTTTC
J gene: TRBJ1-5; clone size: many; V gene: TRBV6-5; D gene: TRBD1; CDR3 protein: CASSYGQGHNQPQHF; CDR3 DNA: TGTGCCAGCAGTTACGGACAGGGACATAATCAGCCCCAGCATTTT
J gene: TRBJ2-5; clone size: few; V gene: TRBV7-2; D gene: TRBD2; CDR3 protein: CASSLNGGRETQYF; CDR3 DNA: TGTGCCAGCAGCCTCAACGGGGGGAGGGAGACCCAGTACTTC
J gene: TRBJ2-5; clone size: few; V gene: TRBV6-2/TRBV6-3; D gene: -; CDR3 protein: CASSYSWRVETQYF; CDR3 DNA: TGTGCCAGCAGTTACAGTTGGCGGGTGGAGACCCAGTACTTC
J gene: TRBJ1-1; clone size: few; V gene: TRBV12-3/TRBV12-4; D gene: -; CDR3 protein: CASSFQGTSTEAFF; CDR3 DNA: TGTGCCAGCAGTTTCCAGGGGACCTCCACTGAAGCTTTCTTT
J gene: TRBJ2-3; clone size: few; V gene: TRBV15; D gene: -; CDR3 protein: CATSRSTSDTQYF; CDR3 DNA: TGTGCCACCAGCAGGTCGACATCAGATACGCAGTATTTT
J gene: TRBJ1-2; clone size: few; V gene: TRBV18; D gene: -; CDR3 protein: CASSKDSRGQGYGYTF; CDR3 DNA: TGTGCCAGCTCAAAAGACAGCCGGGGTCAGGGGTATGGCTACACCTTC
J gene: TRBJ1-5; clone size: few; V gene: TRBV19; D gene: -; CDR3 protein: CASSIAPRYNQPQHF; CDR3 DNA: TGTGCCAGTAGTATAGCACCCAGATACAATCAGCCCCAGCATTTT
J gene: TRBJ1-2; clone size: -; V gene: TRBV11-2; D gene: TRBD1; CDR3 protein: CASSLGQGRILGRGGYTF; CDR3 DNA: TGTGCCAGCAGCCTGGGACAGGGGAGAATCCTCGGGAGGGGTGGCTACACCTTC
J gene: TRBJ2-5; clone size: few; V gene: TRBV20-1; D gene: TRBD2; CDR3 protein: CSARDRTSKETQYF; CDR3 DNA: TGCAGTGCTAGAGATCGGACTAGCAAAGAGACCCAGTACTTC
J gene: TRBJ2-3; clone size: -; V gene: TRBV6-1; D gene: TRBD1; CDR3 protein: CASGQGPTTDTQYF; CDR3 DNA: TGTGCCAGCGGACAGGGGCCAACCACAGATACGCAGTATTTT
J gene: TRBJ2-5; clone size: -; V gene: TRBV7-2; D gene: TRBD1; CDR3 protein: CASSLVPGGIRQETQYF; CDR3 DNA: TGTGCCAGCAGCTTAGTACCAGGGGGCATAAGGCAAGAGACCCAGTACTTC
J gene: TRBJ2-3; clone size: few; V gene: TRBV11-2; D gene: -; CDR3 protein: CASSSDRAYTQYF; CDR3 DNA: TGTGCCAGCAGCTCGGACCGAGCGTATACGCAGTATTTT
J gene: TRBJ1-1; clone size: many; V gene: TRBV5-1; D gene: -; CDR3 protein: CAAREGGNTEAFF; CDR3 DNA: TGCGCCGCCAGGGAAGGGGGGAACACTGAAGCTTTCTTT
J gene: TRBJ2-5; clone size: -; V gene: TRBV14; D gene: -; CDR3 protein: CASSRGIAAQETQYF; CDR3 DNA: TGTGCCAGCTCAAGAGGTATCGCGGCCCAAGAGACCCAGTACTTC
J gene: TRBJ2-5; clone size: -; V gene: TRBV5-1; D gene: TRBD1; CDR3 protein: CASDWGQGARETQYF; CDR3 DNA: TGCGCCAGCGACTGGGGACAGGGGGCTAGAGAGACCCAGTACTTC
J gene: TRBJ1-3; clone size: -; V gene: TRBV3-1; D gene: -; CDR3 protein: CASSYRVSGNTIYF; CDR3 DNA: TGTGCCAGCAGCTACAGGGTATCTGGAAACACCATATATTTT
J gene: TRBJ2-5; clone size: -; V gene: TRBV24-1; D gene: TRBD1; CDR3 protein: CATSDFRGYGTQYF; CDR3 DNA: TGTGCCACCAGTGACTTCAGGGGGTACGGCACCCAGTACTTC
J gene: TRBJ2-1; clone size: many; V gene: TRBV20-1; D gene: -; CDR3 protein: CSARYRNEQFF; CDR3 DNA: TGCAGTGCTAGGTATCGGAATGAGCAGTTCTTC